Below are 21 T cell receptor beta chains sequenced from a single sample in a study of regulatory T cells in long-lasting Graves disease. This sample's time point: persistent/refractory GD, antithyroid drugs over 5 years with positive TRAb. Generation of the TCR library employed RNA extracted from PBMCs. To make TCR beta libraries, researchers used iRepertoire HTBI primers and Arm-PCR of CDR3 regions. From the multiplex PCR reads, TCRdb called clonotypes with MiXCR, one entry per CDR3 protein. The table has fewer than 450,000 distinct CDR3 sequences, roughly a quarter seen once. The sequenced sample was peripheral blood mononuclear cells (PBMCs), obtained when the disease was refractory, from a patient treated with antithyroid drugs. These receptors were taken from a female donor with Graves disease.

Regarding this clonotype: A much larger clone lies a single base off, so this may be a read error. V is TRBV12-3 or TRBV12-4 and J is TRBJ1-6; 7 positions match TRBD1. CDR3 length: 16 residues. Here the CDR3 reads CASSPTGASHNSPLHF. The CDR3 DNA is TGTGCCAGCAGTCCAACAGGGGCCTCCCATAATTCACCCCTCCACTTT.

This clonotype has a count of ten or more. The gene calls are TRBV28 and TRBJ2-5; 8 bases map to TRBD2. The CDR3 length is 15 residues. J was trimmed by 4 bases and V by 7 bases; bases with no gene match: 11. The germline CDR1 and CDR2 sequences are MDHEN and SYDVKM. The CDR3 sequence: CASNPPGSGTETQYF. DNA for the CDR3: TGTGCCAGCAACCCGCCGGGTAGCGGGACAGAGACCCAGTACTTC.

This clonotype was detected only a few times. The chain combines TRBV4-1 with TRBJ1-2; no firm D call. Per germline, CDR1 MGHRA and CDR2 YSYEKL. The length of the CDR3 is 14 residues. Trimming removed 0 bases from V and 8 bases from J, with 13 bases in between. The CDR3 is CASSQDLTMGGYTF. CDR3 bases: TGCGCCAGCAGCCAAGATCTGACAATGGGCGGCTACACCTTC.

V is TRBV20-1 and J is TRBJ2-7, with D unclear. The CDR3 has 14 residues. Germline-derived CDR1 and CDR2 are DFQATT and SNEGSKA (reference sequence). V lost 3 bases to trimming and J lost 2 bases, with 14 bases between them. CDR3 amino acids: CSASSRLSAYEQYF. As DNA, the CDR3 is TGCAGTGCTAGTTCTCGCCTTTCGGCCTACGAGCAGTACTTC.

This clonotype was seen only a few times. The chain is built from TRBV15 and TRBJ2-5; perhaps TRBD2 as D (6 bases). CDR1 is LNHNV, CDR2 YYDKDF, per germline (reference sequence). This CDR3 has 19 amino acids. V was clipped by 0 bases and J by 3 bases, with 23 bases between them. For the CDR3, the DNA is TGTGCCACCAGCAGAGATTTTGGGGTTACCGGGGGAACTAAAGAGACCCAGTACTTC. It encodes CATSRDFGVTGGTKETQYF.

This clonotype showed up many times. One end of the junction varies from germline; a read error may be responsible. The CDR3 is CASSEIFFRGSSNSGYTF. The CDR3 nucleotides read TGTGCCAGCAGTGAAATCTTCTTCAGGGGTTCATCAAACTCTGGCTACACCTTC. The gene calls are TRBV6-1 and TRBJ1-2; D is possibly TRBD1 (6 bases). CDR1 and CDR2 from the germline V gene are MNHNS and SASEGT. The CDR3 runs 18 residues.

This rearrangement joins TRBV7-8 to TRBJ2-7, with a weak D call TRBD1 (6 bases). Trimming stripped 1 base from V and 3 bases from J, with 16 bases between. This CDR3 comprises 16 residues. CDR1 is SGHVS and CDR2 is FQNEAQ in the germline V gene. CDR3 amino acids: CASSLGQAHIIYEQYF. CDR3 nucleotides: TGTGCCAGCAGCTTAGGACAGGCCCACATCATCTACGAGCAGTACTTC.

In this sample, this clonotype turned up a few times. The chain combines TRBV4-1 with TRBJ1-1; 7 bases align to TRBD1. V was clipped by 1 base and J by 0 bases; unmatched bases: 2. CDR1 and CDR2 from the germline V gene are MGHRA and YSYEKL. CDR3 length: 15 amino acids. CDR3 loop: CASSQGGQLNTEAFF. CDR3 coding DNA: TGCGCCAGCAGCCAAGGGGGACAGTTGAACACTGAAGCTTTCTTT.

The V call is TRBV12-3 or TRBV12-4, the J call TRBJ1-1, with no clear D. Trimming took 2 bases from V and 4 from J, leaving 14 bases between them. The CDR3 contains 15 residues. The CDR3 region has the DNA TGTGCCAGCAGTTTAACCCCGGGTCCGAGCACTGAAGCTTTCTTT. This sequence encodes CASSLTPGPSTEAFF.

This clonotype showed up just a few times. V gene TRBV7-3 combines with J gene TRBJ2-1; TRBD1 aligns across 7 bases. This CDR3 region has 15 residues. V dropped 5 bases and J dropped 6; count of bases not matched to a gene: 10. The germline V gene encodes CDR1 SGHTA and CDR2 FQGTGA. The CDR3 spells CASSQPGQFFNEQFF. DNA of the CDR3: TGTGCCAGCAGCCAACCGGGACAGTTTTTCAATGAGCAGTTCTTC.

The genes are TRBV7-3 and TRBJ2-4, with D maybe TRBD1 (5 bases). This CDR3 has 15 amino acids. Trimming took off 4 bases at V and 3 bases at J, with 13 bases between the two ends. In germline, CDR1 is SGHTA, CDR2 FQGTGA. CDR3 residues: CASSWKGELKNIQYF. The CDR3, as DNA: TGTGCCAGCAGCTGGAAAGGGGAACTCAAAAACATTCAGTACTTC. The variable domain in full, completed from reference TRBV7-3 and TRBJ2-4, reads GAGVSQTPSNKVTEKGKYVELRCDPISGHTALYWYRQSLGQGPEFLIYFQGTGAADDSGLPNDRFFAVRPEGSVSTLKIQRTERGDSAVYLCASSWKGELKNIQYFGAGTRLSVL.

The table lists this clonotype with a few counts. V gene TRBV3-1 combines with J gene TRBJ1-2, with D tentatively TRBD1 (5 bases). Germline V gene data show CDR1 as LGHDT and CDR2 as YNNKEL (reference sequence). CDR3 length: 18 residues. Trimming took off 2 bases at V and 1 base at J, with 20 bases between the two ends. The CDR3 sequence: CASSQWSALGRDNYGYTF. The CDR3 region has the DNA TGTGCCAGCAGCCAATGGTCCGCTTTAGGCAGGGATAACTATGGCTACACCTTC.

This chain connects TRBV27 to TRBJ1-1; D unresolved. The CDR3 has 11 amino acids. The V gene's germline CDR1 is MNHEY and CDR2 SMNVEV (reference sequence). With 4 bases removed from V and 7 bases from J, the gap between germline ends came to 7 bases. In nucleotides, the CDR3 is TGTGCCAGCAGTTCCTTCTATGAAGCTTTCTTT. It yields the protein CASSSFYEAFF.

The rearrangement joins TRBV28 to TRBJ1-6; TRBD1 matches at 8 bases. This CDR3 spans 15 amino acids. V was pared by 4 bases and J by 6 bases, with 5 bases of the junction left unmatched. Germline assignment: CDR1 MDHEN and CDR2 SYDVKM. CDR3 nucleotides: TGTGCCAGCAGTTCCTGGACAGGGCCTAATTCACCCCTCCACTTT. This codes for CASSSWTGPNSPLHF.

The rearrangement links TRBV19 to TRBJ2-2; tentative D call: TRBD1 (6 bases). Germline V gene data show CDR1 as LNHDA and CDR2 as SQIVND (reference sequence). V was clipped by 4 bases and J by 2 bases, with 11 bases between them. This CDR3 is 15 amino acids long. CDR3: CASSTGTSNTGELFF. The CDR3 DNA reads TGTGCCAGTAGTACTGGGACAAGTAACACCGGGGAGCTGTTTTTT.

The chain has TRBV19 and TRBJ1-5; D may be TRBD1 (5 bases). V dropped 4 bases and J dropped 3 bases, with 10 bases sitting between them. Germline V gene data show CDR1 as LNHDA and CDR2 as SQIVND (reference sequence). CDR3 size: 14 residues. CDR3 nucleotides: TGTGCCAGTAGTACCCAGGGAAACAATCAGCCCCAGCATTTT. Translation: CASSTQGNNQPQHF.

As to this clonotype: A much larger clone lies one base from this, so it may be a read error. The chain carries TRBV20-1 and TRBJ2-7; D may be TRBD1 (6 bases). V was trimmed by 1 base and J by 2 bases, leaving 18 bases between them. The CDR3 is made up of 16 amino acids. Germline V gene sequence: CDR1 DFQATT, CDR2 SNEGSKA (reference sequence). The CDR3: CSARVPAGTTTYEQYF. CDR3 bases: TGCAGTGCTAGAGTACCTGCCGGGACAACGACCTACGAGCAGTACTTC.

At least ten counts were recorded for this clonotype. The chain links TRBV30 to TRBJ2-6, with D uncertain. Germline CDR1 reads GTSNPN; CDR2 reads SVGIG (reference sequence). With 7 bases removed from V and 1 base from J, the gap between germline ends came to 8 bases. This CDR3 has 13 residues. Here the CDR3 DNA reads TGTGCCTTGCGGCTTTCTGGGGCCAACGTCCTGACTTTC. Amino acid sequence: CALRLSGANVLTF.

This clonotype was detected only a few times. V is TRBV28 and J is TRBJ2-7, with D possibly TRBD2 on 6 matching bases. Germline CDR1 and CDR2: MDHEN and SYDVKM. Trimming removed 10 bases from V and 0 bases from J, with 19 bases in between. The CDR3 contains 15 residues. The CDR3 protein is CATSGGGTGSYEQYF. The DNA for the CDR3 is TGTGCCACCTCGGGCGGCGGGACTGGCTCCTACGAGCAGTACTTC. The full variable domain, with the rest looked up from reference TRBV28 and TRBJ2-7, is DVKVTQSSRYLVKRTGEKVFLECVQDMDHENMFWYRQDPGLGLRLIYFSYDVKMKEKGDIPEGYSVSREKKERFSLILESASTNQTSMYLCATSGGGTGSYEQYFGPGTRLTVT.

This clonotype came up many times. The genes are TRBV19 and TRBJ1-5, with 10 bases matching TRBD1. The CDR3 sequence is 15 residues long. Trimming took 9 bases from V and 3 from J; bases not matched to a gene: 8. Germline V gives CDR1 LNHDA, CDR2 SQIVND (reference sequence). DNA for the CDR3: TGTGCCAGCAGTCGGGACAGGGGACCCAATCAGCCCCAGCATTTT. This encodes CASSRDRGPNQPQHF.

This clonotype has just a few counts. The chain has TRBV12-3 or TRBV12-4 and TRBJ2-3, with D tentatively TRBD1 (6 bases). Deletions cut 5 bases from V and 6 bases from J, with 24 bases between. This CDR3 spans 17 amino acids. The CDR3 DNA follows: TGTGCCAGCAGTCGAACAACAGGGCGACGCTCGGGGGATACGCAGTATTTT. This sequence encodes CASSRTTGRRSGDTQYF.